Following are 12 T cell receptor beta chains from one sample sequenced in a study of regulatory T cells in long-lasting Graves disease. CDR3 regions were amplified by Arm-PCR using iRepertoire HTBI primers to build TCR beta libraries. One entry per CDR3 protein results from TCRdb running MiXCR on the multiplex PCR reads. The table lists roughly 610,000 distinct CDR3 sequences, 15% to 20% of them singletons, with about 18% in the top ten. Time point described: newly diagnosed GD, antithyroid drugs for less than 3 months. RNA extracted from PBMCs served as the sequencing template. The same specimen was also included in a second study, on T cells in Graves' hyperthyroidism and ophthalmopathy.

Sequenced here: peripheral blood mononuclear cells (PBMCs), sampled at new diagnosis, from a patient treated with antithyroid drugs. These receptors were collected from a woman aged 30 to 39 with Graves disease.

This clonotype has only a few counts. V gene TRBV6-2 or TRBV6-3 combines with J gene TRBJ2-1, with a weak D call TRBD1 (6 bases). The V and J ends lost 6 bases and 10 bases respectively, with 19 bases between them. The CDR3 has 14 amino acids. The V gene's germline CDR1 is MNHEY and CDR2 SVGEGT. The CDR3 sequence is CASRFIHRDGEQFF. CDR3 nucleotide sequence: TGTGCCAGCAGGTTCATTCACAGGGACGGGGAGCAGTTCTTC.

The V call is TRBV5-5, the J call TRBJ1-2, with TRBD1 matching over 7 bases. Germline V gene lookup returns CDR1 SGHKS and CDR2 YYEKEE (reference sequence). After removal of 2 bases from V and 4 bases from J, the junction contained 5 bases not matched to a gene. The CDR3 consists of 14 residues. Written as DNA, the CDR3 is TGTGCCAGCAGCTTCGGGGGACAGAGCTATGGCTACACCTTC. Amino acid sequence: CASSFGGQSYGYTF.

This clonotype turned up a few times. The chain has TRBV9 and TRBJ1-1; 9 nucleotides line up with TRBD1. The CDR3 consists of 18 residues. Germline lookup yields CDR1 SGDLS and CDR2 YYNGEE. V gave up 0 bases and J gave up 3 bases; unmatched junction bases: 12. CDR3 sequence (DNA): TGTGCCAGCAGCGTAGAGCCCGGGACAGGGTTTACGCACACTGAAGCTTTCTTT. Its translation is CASSVEPGTGFTHTEAFF.

This clonotype was counted ten times or more. The rearrangement joins TRBV2 to TRBJ2-5; 9 bases are shared with TRBD2. The V gene's germline CDR1 is SNHLY and CDR2 FYNNEI. The CDR3 consists of 14 residues. The CDR3 spells CSSFGLAFAETQYF. CDR3 DNA: TGTTCTTCTTTTGGACTAGCGTTTGCAGAGACCCAGTACTTC.

This clonotype was picked up many times. The genes are TRBV28 and TRBJ2-1; D ambiguous. The CDR3 spans 15 residues. The germline gives CDR1 MDHEN, CDR2 SYDVKM. Between the trimmed V and J ends, which lost 3 bases and 6 bases, there was a span of 15 bases. The CDR3 nucleotides are TGTGCCAGCAGTTTGCCTACCTATGGCGGCAATGAGCAGTTCTTC. As protein: CASSLPTYGGNEQFF.

This clonotype was detected many times. The V gene is TRBV27, the J gene TRBJ1-1; tentative D call: TRBD1 (5 bases). The CDR3 sequence is 16 residues long. Trimming took 4 bases from V and 5 from J, leaving 20 bases between them. Germline CDR1 is MNHEY and CDR2 is SMNVEV (reference sequence). The CDR3 reads CASSSLDMGEKTEAFF. The CDR3 region has the DNA TGTGCCAGCAGTTCCTTGGACATGGGAGAAAAGACTGAAGCTTTCTTT.

V gene TRBV18 combines with J gene TRBJ2-7; 9 nucleotides align to TRBD1. The junction had 3 bases not matched to a gene; V was cut back by 3 bases and J by 6 bases. Germline lookup yields CDR1 KGHSH and CDR2 LQKENI. The CDR3 totals 13 residues. The CDR3 sequence: CASSPGTGTEQYF. The CDR3 DNA reads as TGTGCCAGCTCACCCGGGACAGGGACCGAGCAGTACTTC. Looking up the rest from reference TRBV18 and TRBJ2-7 gives the full variable domain: NAGVMQNPRHLVRRRGQEARLRCSPMKGHSHVYWYRQLPEEGLKFMVYLQKENIIDESGMPKERFSAEFPKEGPSILRIQQVVRGDSAAYFCASSPGTGTEQYFGPGTRLTVT.

This clonotype has a count of ten or more. The chain carries TRBV20-1 and TRBJ2-1; D is tentatively TRBD1 or TRBD2 (7 bases each). Looked up from germline, CDR1 is DFQATT and CDR2 is SNEGSKA (reference sequence). The CDR3 runs 14 residues. Trimming removed 6 bases at V and 5 bases at J, with 17 bases between. CDR3 amino acids: CSASQGGINNEQFF. CDR3 in DNA: TGCAGTGCATCCCAGGGGGGGATAAACAATGAGCAGTTCTTC.

This rearrangement joins TRBV27 to TRBJ1-6, with D perhaps TRBD1 (6 bases). There are 14 residues in the CDR3. CDR1 MNHEY and CDR2 SMNVEV come from the germline V gene (reference sequence). V lost 6 bases and J 10 bases, leaving 16 bases between the germline ends. CDR3 protein: CASSPIQGYSPLHF. As DNA, the CDR3 is TGTGCCAGCAGCCCAATACAGGGTTACTCACCCCTCCACTTT.

This clonotype has more than one count but fewer than ten. The chain recombines TRBV19 with TRBJ2-2; D not certain. The V gene lost 5 bases and the J gene lost 5 bases, with 12 bases spanning the gap. From germline, CDR1 is LNHDA and CDR2 SQIVND (reference sequence). CDR3 size: 14 residues. CDR3 region: CASSEGPRTGELFF. As DNA, the CDR3 is TGTGCCAGTAGTGAAGGGCCTAGAACCGGGGAGCTGTTTTTT.

This rearrangement joins TRBV20-1 to TRBJ2-1, with TRBD2 identical over 11 bases. This CDR3 comprises 16 residues. The V gene end was trimmed by 5 bases and the J gene end by 4 bases; junction bases not matched to a gene: 10. Germline CDR1 and CDR2: DFQATT and SNEGSKA (reference sequence). CDR3 region: CSAESPLAGGYNEQFF. The CDR3 nucleotides are TGCAGTGCTGAAAGCCCCCTAGCGGGAGGATACAATGAGCAGTTCTTC.

This clonotype was observed at least ten times. The V gene is TRBV2, the J gene TRBJ1-6, with 8 bases lining up with TRBD1. The CDR3 contains 14 residues. Germline V lookup: CDR1 SNHLY, CDR2 FYNNEI. Germline trimming cut 3 bases from V and 14 bases from J; bases unmatched to any gene: 9. The CDR3 here is CASSEGTGFFSLHF. The DNA of the CDR3 is TGTGCCAGCAGTGAGGGGACAGGCTTCTTTTCCCTCCACTTT. Full variable domain (missing parts from reference TRBV2 and TRBJ1-6): EPEVTQTPSHQVTQMGQEVILRCVPISNHLYFYWYRQILGQKVEFLVSFYNNEISEKSEIFDDQFSVERPDGSNFTLKIRSTKLEDSAMYFCASSEGTGFFSLHFGNGTRLTVT.